Listed here are 23 T cell receptor beta chains from one sample, sequenced in a study of ipilimumab plus nivolumab after autologous stem cell transplantation. The table came from immunoSEQ multiplex PCR; TCRdb's copy has only in-frame clones and leaves some out. This sample yields 15,000 to 20,000 clones, of which over 75% are seen a single time; around 7% belongs to the top ten. Sequenced here: PBMCs, sampled in a trial of ipilimumab plus nivolumab as post-transplant consolidation. The receptors originated from a male donor with diffuse large B-cell lymphoma.

The chain is built from TRBV7-9 and TRBJ2-3; D gene unclear. V lost 5 bases to trimming and J lost 5 bases, with 20 bases between them. The CDR3 is 16 amino acids. Germline V gives CDR1 SEHNR, CDR2 FQNEAQ (reference sequence). The CDR3 sequence is CASSPRLGPQRDTQYF. The CDR3 region has the DNA TGTGCCAGCAGCCCACGGTTAGGACCCCAGAGAGATACGCAGTATTTT.

This chain uses TRBV7-2 with TRBJ2-1, with 8 bases lining up with TRBD2. Losses at the gene ends were 3 bases for V and 7 bases for J; bases not matched to a gene: 8. CDR1 and CDR2 from the germline V gene are SGHTA and FQGNSA. The CDR3 consists of 15 residues. The CDR3 region has the DNA TGTGCCAGCAGCTTCGCCGGGGGGGTCGGGAATGAGCAGTTCTTC. It translates to CASSFAGGVGNEQFF.

The CDR3 loop reads CASSLVGLVTEETQYF. In DNA form, the CDR3 reads TGTGCCAGCAGCTTAGTGGGGCTGGTGACGGAAGAGACCCAGTACTTC. V usage is TRBV7-2 and J usage is TRBJ2-5; D is possibly TRBD1 (5 bases). The germline V and J ends were trimmed by 1 base and 3 bases, with 15 bases remaining between them. There are 16 residues in the CDR3. Germline V gives CDR1 SGHTA, CDR2 FQGNSA.

V usage is TRBV5-1 and J usage is TRBJ2-5; no definite D call. Germline assignment: CDR1 SGHRS and CDR2 YFSETQ. V shed 0 bases and J shed 1 base, with 10 bases lying between them. The CDR3 is 15 residues long. CDR3 DNA sequence: TGCGCCAGCAGCTTGGCCAGACCCTCCCAAGAGACCCAGTACTTC. Residues: CASSLARPSQETQYF.

The V call is TRBV7-8, the J call TRBJ1-4, with a tentative D call TRBD1 (6 bases). This CDR3 comprises 15 residues. Germline values: CDR1 SGHVS, CDR2 FQNEAQ. V was cut by 5 bases and J by 4 bases, with 14 bases left in between. The CDR3 coding sequence is TGTGCCAGCAGCACAAACAGGGCGGGTAATGAAAAACTGTTTTTT. Protein: CASSTNRAGNEKLFF. The full variable domain, rest sourced from reference TRBV7-8 and TRBJ1-4, is GAGVSQSPRYKVAKRGQDVALRCDPISGHVSLFWYQQALGQGPEFLTYFQNEAQLDKSGLPSDRFFAERPEGSVSTLKIQRTQQEDSAVYLCASSTNRAGNEKLFFGSGTQLSVL.

The chain is built from TRBV2 and TRBJ1-2; tentatively, D is TRBD1 (5 bases). Germline V gene data show CDR1 as SNHLY and CDR2 as FYNNEI. CDR3 length: 13 residues. The V and J ends lost 4 bases and 2 bases respectively, with 8 bases between them. The CDR3 DNA is TGTGCCAGCAGTGGGGACGTGAACTATGGCTACACCTTC. This encodes CASSGDVNYGYTF.

The chain links TRBV14 to TRBJ2-7; D is ambiguous. CDR1 is SGHDN and CDR2 is FVKESK in the germline V gene. V lost 2 bases to trimming and J lost 8 bases, with 10 bases between them. The CDR3 covers 12 residues. The CDR3 reads CASSQTTKKQYF. In DNA form, the CDR3 reads TGTGCCAGCAGCCAAACGACCAAGAAGCAGTACTTC.

J is TRBJ1-2 and V is TRBV9; 7 bases fit TRBD1. J lost 4 bases, V lost 2 bases, and 5 bases had no gene match. CDR1 SGDLS and CDR2 YYNGEE come from the germline V gene. This CDR3 spans 14 amino acids. CDR3 in amino acids: CASSVFSGGYGYTF. The CDR3, as DNA: TGTGCCAGCAGCGTTTTTTCAGGGGGCTATGGCTACACCTTC.

The chain is built from TRBV7-2 and TRBJ2-5; 7 nucleotides align to TRBD2. TRBJ2-7 explains the end of the DNA better; the J call may be wrong. Germline values: CDR1 SGHTA, CDR2 FQGNSA. The CDR3 has 16 amino acids. The CDR3 coding sequence is TGTGCCAGCAGCCCCGGGGGGATAGGAAGAACCTACGAGCAGTACTTC. Encoded protein: CASSPGGIGRTYEQYF.

Only a few counts were recorded for this clone. This chain joins TRBV11-2 and TRBJ2-5; tentatively, D is TRBD2 (6 bases). The CDR3 is made up of 13 amino acids. Germline values: CDR1 SGHAT, CDR2 FQNNGV. V was shortened by 5 bases and J by 5 bases, with 12 bases between the two germline ends. The CDR3 sequence: CASSLTSSETQYF. Written as DNA, the CDR3 is TGTGCCAGCAGCCTGACTAGTTCGGAGACCCAGTACTTC.

By frequency in the sample, this clone is medium-sized (0.01 to 0.1%). The CDR3 is CASSLMLNEQFF. CDR3 nucleotides: TGTGCCAGCAGCTTGATGCTCAATGAGCAGTTCTTC. The rearrangement uses TRBV5-6 and TRBJ2-1; unclear D gene. Germline values: CDR1 SGHDT, CDR2 YYEEEE. CDR3 length equals 12 residues. V lost 1 base and J 6 bases, leaving 5 bases between the germline ends.

This clone was recorded a few times. J is TRBJ2-3 and V is TRBV7-9; D gene ambiguous. The CDR3 consists of 14 residues. CDR1 is SEHNR and CDR2 is FQNEAQ in the germline V gene (reference sequence). V was clipped by 6 bases and J by 2 bases, with 12 bases between them. CDR3 residues: CASSPRPDTDTQYF. The CDR3 DNA sequence: TGTGCCAGCAGTCCTCGACCAGACACAGATACGCAGTATTTT.

The V and J genes are TRBV20-1 and TRBJ2-1, with D unclear. The germline gives CDR1 DFQATT, CDR2 SNEGSKA (reference sequence). The V gene lost 3 bases and the J gene lost 8 bases, with 8 bases spanning the gap. The CDR3 totals 11 residues. In nucleotides, the CDR3 is TGCAGTGCTAGGGGCAACGATGAGCAGTTCTTC. Translating gives CSARGNDEQFF.

This chain links TRBV10-1 with TRBJ2-5, with D possibly matching TRBD2 (5 bases). This CDR3 region has 11 residues. Germline V CDR1 and CDR2: WNHNN, SYGVQD (reference sequence). Between the trimmed V and J ends, which lost 3 bases and 11 bases, there was a span of 10 bases. DNA of the CDR3: TGCGCCAGCAGTGATGGGAGAGAGCAGTACTTC. This encodes CASSDGREQYF.

The chain joins TRBV29-1 to TRBJ1-1; TRBD1 is a possible D gene (6 bases). The germline V gene encodes CDR1 SQVTM and CDR2 ANQGSEA. The CDR3 sequence is 13 residues long. V was shortened by 8 bases and J by 1 base, with 14 bases between the two germline ends. In nucleotides, the CDR3 is TGCAGCTCCAGAGGGGGGGGGAACACTGAAGCTTTCTTT. Residues: CSSRGGGNTEAFF.

This clone turned up a few times. The chain is built from TRBV27 and TRBJ2-1, with a weak D call TRBD2 (6 bases). Trimming shortened V by 6 bases and J by 10 bases, and 13 bases separated the two germline ends. The CDR3 sequence is 12 residues long. Germline assignment: CDR1 MNHEY and CDR2 SMNVEV (reference sequence). The CDR3 protein is CASSGDLPEQFF. The DNA of the CDR3 is TGTGCCAGCAGCGGGGACTTGCCGGAGCAGTTCTTC.

This clone was counted only a few times. The chain links TRBV6-1 to TRBJ2-7; 8 bases agree with TRBD1. V shed 2 bases and J 7 bases; nucleotides not matched to a gene: 13. Germline V lookup: CDR1 MNHNS, CDR2 SASEGT. CDR3 length: 16 residues. The DNA for the CDR3 is TGTGCCAGCAGTGAAATCATCGGACAGGGCAAGGTTGAGCAGTACTTC. This gives the protein CASSEIIGQGKVEQYF.

The chain uses TRBV19 and TRBJ2-7; tentatively, D is TRBD2 (6 bases). The length of the CDR3 is 12 residues. V lost 3 bases and J lost 5, with 8 bases in between. Germline assignment: CDR1 LNHDA and CDR2 SQIVND (reference sequence). In nucleotides, the CDR3 is TGTGCCAGTAGTATTGGAGGGAACGAGCAGTACTTC. Protein product: CASSIGGNEQYF.

This chain uses TRBV19 with TRBJ1-1, with D perhaps matching TRBD1 (6 bases). V was pared by 6 bases and J by 6 bases, with 20 bases between. Germline CDR1 and CDR2: LNHDA and SQIVND (reference sequence). The CDR3 covers 15 residues. The CDR3 region is CASRGSTGWWAEAFF. CDR3 DNA: TGTGCCAGTAGGGGGTCCACAGGGTGGTGGGCTGAAGCTTTCTTT. Supplemented by reference TRBV19 and TRBJ1-1, the full variable domain reads DGGITQSPKYLFRKEGQNVTLSCEQNLNHDAMYWYRQDPGQGLRLIYYSQIVNDFQKGDIAEGYSVSREKKESFPLTVTSAQKNPTAFYLCASRGSTGWWAEAFFGQGTRLTVV.

The gene calls are TRBV7-3 and TRBJ1-3; 10 bases agree with TRBD1. The CDR3 extends over 15 amino acids. V trimming: 3 bases; J trimming: 2 bases; junction bases outside the gene matches: 1. Germline V gives CDR1 SGHTA, CDR2 FQGTGA. CDR3 protein: CASSFDRGPGNTIYF. CDR3 in DNA: TGTGCCAGCAGCTTCGACAGGGGGCCTGGAAACACCATATATTTT.

The chain recombines TRBV7-2 with TRBJ1-2; tentative D call: TRBD1 (6 bases). Trimming took off 7 bases at V and 3 bases at J, with 18 bases between the two ends. In germline, CDR1 is SGHTA, CDR2 FQGNSA. The CDR3 length is 15 residues. This CDR3 is CASTLGGRTHYGYTF. The DNA for the CDR3 is TGTGCCAGCACCTTGGGGGGCAGGACTCACTATGGCTACACCTTC.

This chain uses TRBV6-6 with TRBJ1-5, with 9 bases that match TRBD1. Germline CDR1 is MNHNY and CDR2 is SVGAGI (reference sequence). The CDR3 covers 15 residues. Trimming took 0 bases from V and 7 from J; bases not matched to a gene: 4. CDR3 amino acids: CASSYSDRGNQPQHF. CDR3 in DNA: TGTGCCAGCAGTTACTCTGACAGGGGGAACCAGCCCCAGCATTTT.

The gene calls are TRBV2 and TRBJ1-1; D is possibly TRBD1 (5 bases). Germline V CDR1 and CDR2: SNHLY, FYNNEI. V lost 4 bases to trimming and J lost 1 base, with 7 bases between them. The CDR3 is 13 residues long. This CDR3 is CASSAGQNTEAFF. The DNA for the CDR3 is TGTGCCAGCAGTGCCGGACAGAACACTGAAGCTTTCTTT.